Listed here are 29 T cell receptor beta chains from one sample, sequenced in a study of Graves' ophthalmopathy and Graves' hyperthyroidism (dated by TCRdb to between 2017 and 2018). TCRdb lists the instrument as Illumina HiSeq 2000. TCR beta CDR3 regions were amplified from RNA transcripts for repertoire sequencing. HTBI primers and the Qiagen OneStep RT-PCR kit were used in a first-round RT-PCR, which was followed by a second-round multiplex PCR, size selection and purification. In-frame beta chains were kept once TCRdb had trimmed the public reads at Q25 with fastp and called clones with MiXCR. Every entry covers one CDR3 protein and lists the most common genes and DNA from its rows. This sample comprises about 660,000 distinct CDR3 sequences, roughly 41% of them detected only once. Roughly 3.5% of the sample is taken by the ten largest. The sequenced sample consisted of peripheral blood. The receptors originated from an adult man with Graves' ophthalmopathy.

The rearrangement uses TRBV12-3 or TRBV12-4 and TRBJ2-2; a possible D gene is TRBD1 (5 bases). This CDR3 is 16 amino acids long. The V gene lost 7 bases and the J gene lost 1 base, with 16 bases spanning the gap. CDR3 bases: TGTGCCAGCACCGCCGTAGGACATGTGAACACCGGGGAGCTGTTTTTT. The encoded protein is CASTAVGHVNTGELFF.

This clonotype was detected many times. Here the CDR3 reads CSARVGPSGGYEQYF. The CDR3 DNA sequence: TGCAGTGCTAGAGTCGGGCCTAGCGGGGGGTACGAGCAGTACTTC. V usage is TRBV20-1 and J usage is TRBJ2-7; TRBD2 matches 11 bases. CDR1 is DFQATT and CDR2 is SNEGSKA in the germline V gene (reference sequence). The CDR3 spans 15 residues. With 1 base clipped from V and 4 bases from J, the junction kept 6 bases outside the gene matches.

This clonotype occurred a few times. The rearrangement uses TRBV7-9 and TRBJ2-7, with D tentatively TRBD1 or TRBD2 (5 bases each). The CDR3 covers 16 residues. With 5 bases removed from V and 2 bases from J, the gap between germline ends came to 19 bases. CDR1 SEHNR and CDR2 FQNEAQ come from the germline V gene (reference sequence). Written as DNA, the CDR3 is TGTGCCAGCAGCCCTAGGTCCGGGGCCCGGGCCTACGAGCAGTACTTC. As protein: CASSPRSGARAYEQYF.

The sample holds many counts of this clonotype. In DNA form, the CDR3 reads TGTGCCAGCAGCGTACTAGCGGGAGAGCAAAACGAGCAGTACTTC. The encoded protein is CASSVLAGEQNEQYF. The rearrangement links TRBV7-6 to TRBJ2-7; 11 bases agree with TRBD2. The CDR3 is 15 residues long. Germline CDR1 is SGHVS and CDR2 is FNYEAQ. V trimming: 5 bases; J trimming: 5 bases; junction bases outside the gene matches: 8.

The chain couples TRBV15 to TRBJ2-5; the D is unclear. Trimming cost V 1 base and J 3 bases, with 6 bases left between them. Germline values: CDR1 LNHNV, CDR2 YYDKDF (reference sequence). This CDR3 comprises 13 residues. CDR3 amino acids: CATSRARKETQYF. CDR3 nucleotides: TGTGCCACCAGCAGAGCCAGAAAAGAGACCCAGTACTTC.

This clonotype was recorded many times. A read error may produce the germline difference seen at one junction end. The J gene is TRBJ2-5, the V gene TRBV15; TRBD1 might be the D (5 bases). Per the germline V gene, CDR1 is LNHNV and CDR2 is YYDKDF (reference sequence). This CDR3 region has 13 residues. CDR3 nucleotide sequence: TGTGCCACCGGCAGGGTTACCCAAGAGACCCAGTACTTC. Translating it yields CATGRVTQETQYF. Full variable domain (missing parts from reference TRBV15 and TRBJ2-5): DAMVIQNPRYQVTQFGKPVTLSCSQTLNHNVMYWYQQKSSQAPKLLFHYYDKDFNNEADTPDNFQSRRPNTSFCFLDIRSPGLGDTAMYLCATGRVTQETQYFGPGTRLLVL.

This clonotype appeared many times. The chain couples TRBV4-1 to TRBJ1-5; 9 bases align to TRBD1. The V and J ends lost 0 bases and 1 base, in that order; junction bases with no gene match: 1. Per the germline V gene, CDR1 is MGHRA and CDR2 is YSYEKL. CDR3 size: 16 residues. CDR3 sequence reads: CASSQEGTGSNQPQHF. CDR3 coding DNA: TGCGCCAGCAGCCAAGAGGGGACAGGGAGCAATCAGCCCCAGCATTTT.

This chain joins TRBV7-3 and TRBJ2-3; TRBD2 is a possible D gene (5 bases). The CDR3 sequence is 13 residues long. Trimming pared 3 bases from V and 6 bases from J, leaving 10 bases between. The germline V gene encodes CDR1 SGHTA and CDR2 FQGTGA. CDR3 residues: CASSLEAGDTQYF. DNA for the CDR3: TGTGCCAGCAGCTTGGAGGCTGGCGATACGCAGTATTTT.

The DNA for the CDR3 is TGTGCCAGCAGGGCACTACTAGCGGGGACGAACACCGGGGAGCTGTTTTTT. Protein: CASRALLAGTNTGELFF. The chain employs TRBV2 and TRBJ2-2, with 10 positions matching TRBD2. The CDR3 loop spans 17 amino acids. Germline V gene lookup returns CDR1 SNHLY and CDR2 FYNNEI. V dropped 6 bases and J dropped 0; count of bases not matched to a gene: 7. The variable domain in full, completed from reference TRBV2 and TRBJ2-2, reads EPEVTQTPSHQVTQMGQEVILRCVPISNHLYFYWYRQILGQKVEFLVSFYNNEISEKSEIFDDQFSVERPDGSNFTLKIRSTKLEDSAMYFCASRALLAGTNTGELFFGEGSRLTVL.

The table lists this clonotype with many counts. CDR3 DNA sequence: TGTGCCAGCACGAGGTCGGGACGGAACCAAGAGACCCAGTACTTC. This codes for CASTRSGRNQETQYF. The chain has TRBV2 and TRBJ2-5; D is tentatively TRBD1 or TRBD2 (5 bases each). Germline loops: CDR1 SNHLY, CDR2 FYNNEI. This CDR3 is built from 15 residues. The V end was cut by 7 bases, the J end by 0 bases, with 15 bases between. Full variable domain (outside the CDR3, taken from reference TRBV2 and TRBJ2-5): EPEVTQTPSHQVTQMGQEVILRCVPISNHLYFYWYRQILGQKVEFLVSFYNNEISEKSEIFDDQFSVERPDGSNFTLKIRSTKLEDSAMYFCASTRSGRNQETQYFGPGTRLLVL.

This rearrangement joins TRBV7-2 to TRBJ2-6; D may be TRBD2 (5 bases). Germline values: CDR1 SGHTA, CDR2 FQGNSA. The CDR3 runs to 16 residues. Trimming cost V 5 bases and J 4 bases, with 15 bases left between them. The CDR3 nucleotides read TGTGCCAGCAGCGGATCTCACGGGATGGGGGCCAACGTCCTGACTTTC. Its translation: CASSGSHGMGANVLTF.

This clonotype was observed a few times. The rearrangement links TRBV19 to TRBJ2-7, with a tentative D call TRBD2 (6 bases). The germline V gene has CDR1 LNHDA and CDR2 SQIVND (reference sequence). This CDR3 contains 14 residues. With 5 bases removed from V and 3 bases from J, the gap between germline ends came to 14 bases. This chain's CDR3 is CASSGTDHYYEQYF. In DNA, the CDR3 is TGTGCCAGTAGTGGGACTGATCATTACTACGAGCAGTACTTC. The whole variable domain, remainder taken from reference TRBV19 and TRBJ2-7, is DGGITQSPKYLFRKEGQNVTLSCEQNLNHDAMYWYRQDPGQGLRLIYYSQIVNDFQKGDIAEGYSVSREKKESFPLTVTSAQKNPTAFYLCASSGTDHYYEQYFGPGTRLTVT.

The table lists this clonotype with a count of one. The rearrangement links TRBV11-3 to TRBJ2-6, with D perhaps matching TRBD1 (7 bases). Trimming pared 4 bases from V and 3 bases from J, leaving 19 bases between. Germline V gene sequence: CDR1 SGHNT, CDR2 YENEEA. The CDR3 extends over 18 amino acids. CDR3 sequence reads: CASSWDSTGGGGANVLTF. CDR3 bases: TGTGCCAGCAGCTGGGACAGCACCGGGGGCGGTGGGGCCAACGTCCTGACTTTC.

This clonotype occurred a few times. The J gene is TRBJ2-2, the V gene TRBV11-2; 9 bases match TRBD1. CDR1 is SGHAT, CDR2 FQNNGV, per germline. The trim removed 5 bases at V and 0 bases at J, leaving 13 bases unmatched. This CDR3 comprises 19 residues. CDR3 nucleotides: TGTGCCAGCAGCCCCCGACAGGGGGGATTTAGGTCGAACACCGGGGAGCTGTTTTTT. Encoded protein: CASSPRQGGFRSNTGELFF.

This clonotype was seen at least ten times. The chain combines TRBV11-3 with TRBJ1-4, with unresolved D. CDR3 length: 15 amino acids. The V gene's germline CDR1 is SGHNT and CDR2 YENEEA. V was clipped by 5 bases and J by 2 bases, with 12 bases between them. CDR3 nucleotide sequence: TGTGCCAGCAGCCCACGACAAGTTACTAATGAAAAACTGTTTTTT. It is translated as CASSPRQVTNEKLFF.

This CDR3 is CSALDDPLYGYTF. As DNA, the CDR3 is TGCAGTGCGCTAGACGATCCCCTCTATGGCTACACCTTC. The chain is built from TRBV20-1 and TRBJ1-2; no clear D gene. V lost 6 bases, J lost 4 bases, and 15 bases lay in between. The length of the CDR3 is 13 residues. In germline, CDR1 is DFQATT, CDR2 SNEGSKA (reference sequence).

With regard to this clonotype: A much more abundant neighbour one base away suggests this may be a read error. Since the CDR3 does not end with the conserved phenylalanine or tryptophan, this likely comes from a read error. The V and J genes are TRBV12-3 or TRBV12-4 and TRBJ2-5; the D is unclear. Trimming took 5 bases from V and 4 from J, leaving 11 bases between them. This CDR3 spans 13 amino acids. The CDR3 protein is CASSQPETETQYC. CDR3 in DNA: TGTGCCAGCAGTCAACCCGAGACAGAGACCCAGTACTGC.

This clonotype has only one observation. The chain carries TRBV29-1 and TRBJ1-1; D uncertain. The CDR3 spans 14 residues. V was trimmed by 6 bases and J by 1 base, leaving 15 bases between them. The V gene's germline CDR1 is SQVTM and CDR2 ANQGSEA. Here the CDR3 DNA reads TGCAGCGTGGGAGTAGTCTCCGGGAACACTGAAGCTTTCTTT. Translated, it gives CSVGVVSGNTEAFF.

V gene TRBV20-1 combines with J gene TRBJ1-5; 7 bases line up with TRBD1. The V segment lost 6 bases and the J segment 11 bases; nucleotides outside the gene matches: 10. The CDR3 is made up of 12 amino acids. The V gene's germline CDR1 is DFQATT and CDR2 SNEGSKA (reference sequence). The CDR3 bases are TGCAGTGCGTGGGACAGATTGGAGACCCAGCATTTT. Amino acids: CSAWDRLETQHF.

This clonotype was observed a single time. The J gene is TRBJ2-3, the V gene TRBV11-1; a weak D match, TRBD2 (6 bases). This CDR3 has 15 amino acids. Trimming pared 5 bases from V and 4 bases from J, leaving 16 bases between. Germline assignment: CDR1 SGHAT and CDR2 FQDESV (reference sequence). The CDR3 region has the DNA TGTGCCAGCAGCCGGGACTCCCTTAACGCAGATACGCAGTATTTT. Its protein product is CASSRDSLNADTQYF. The variable domain in full, completed from reference TRBV11-1 and TRBJ2-3, reads EAEVAQSPRYKITEKSQAVAFWCDPISGHATLYWYRQILGQGPELLVQFQDESVVDDSQLPKDRFSAERLKGVDSTLKIQPAELGDSAMYLCASSRDSLNADTQYFGPGTRLTVL.

On this clonotype itself: The junction does not match germline at one end; this may be a read error. The chain recombines TRBV10-3 with TRBJ2-5, with a tentative D call TRBD2 (7 bases). Germline CDR1 is ENHRY and CDR2 is SYGVKD. The CDR3 contains 15 residues. This CDR3 reads CASSLTGGLGETQYF. CDR3 DNA: TGTGCCAGCAGTTTAACGGGGGGCCTAGGGGAGACCCAGTACTTC.

The chain recombines TRBV6-6 with TRBJ1-5; D is unresolved. This CDR3 is 15 amino acids long. Trimming pared 2 bases from V and 4 bases from J, leaving 12 bases between. Per the germline V gene, CDR1 is MNHNY and CDR2 is SVGAGI (reference sequence). In nucleotides, the CDR3 is TGTGCCAGCAGTTACAGGCTGAAAGGAAATCAGCCCCAGCATTTT. Translating gives CASSYRLKGNQPQHF.

This clonotype was counted only a few times. The V call is TRBV7-9, the J call TRBJ2-7; tentative D call: TRBD1 (5 bases). Germline V gives CDR1 SEHNR, CDR2 FQNEAQ (reference sequence). The ends were cut back, 5 bases at V and 0 bases at J, with 11 bases in the middle. The CDR3 extends over 14 amino acids. CDR3 sequence: CASSTRQYSYEQYF. The CDR3 DNA sequence: TGTGCCAGCAGCACCCGACAGTACTCCTACGAGCAGTACTTC.

The rearrangement joins TRBV7-9 to TRBJ2-2; the D is unclear. The CDR3 length is 13 residues. The V gene's germline CDR1 is SEHNR and CDR2 FQNEAQ (reference sequence). V was shortened by 3 bases and J by 6 bases, with 8 bases between the two germline ends. CDR3 amino acids: CASSLGPAGELFF. CDR3 nucleotides: TGTGCCAGCAGCTTGGGCCCCGCCGGGGAGCTGTTTTTT.

The chain uses TRBV7-2 and TRBJ2-7; D may be TRBD2 (6 bases). The CDR3 sequence is 15 residues long. The germline CDR1 and CDR2 sequences are SGHTA and FQGNSA. Trimming pared 4 bases from V and 4 bases from J, leaving 17 bases between. The CDR3 sequence: CASSSLRGTAYEQYF. CDR3 in DNA: TGTGCCAGCAGCTCACTCCGGGGGACCGCTTACGAGCAGTACTTC.

This clonotype was picked up many times. The CDR3 region has the DNA TGCAGCGTGGCGGAGGGGGGGGGAGAGACCCAGTACTTC. This sequence encodes CSVAEGGGETQYF. The chain carries TRBV29-1 and TRBJ2-5, with D possibly being TRBD2 (7 bases). The length of the CDR3 is 13 residues. Trimming took 6 bases from V and 4 from J, leaving 15 bases between them. Germline assignment: CDR1 SQVTM and CDR2 ANQGSEA.

In this sample, this clonotype turned up a few times. This sequence joins TRBV7-8 and TRBJ1-1; TRBD1 is a possible D gene (5 bases). Germline CDR1 is SGHVS and CDR2 is FQNEAQ. V was shortened by 5 bases and J by 1 base, with 20 bases between the two germline ends. The CDR3 runs 17 residues. CDR3 sequence: CASSVEPSGHTNTEAFF. CDR3 nucleotides: TGTGCCAGCAGCGTCGAACCGAGCGGACACACGAACACTGAAGCTTTCTTT.

J is TRBJ2-5 and V is TRBV25-1, with 8 bases that match TRBD2. Per the germline V gene, CDR1 is MGHDK and CDR2 is SYGVNS. The CDR3 is 14 amino acids. V lost 4 bases to trimming and J lost 3 bases; unmatched junction nucleotides: 4. CDR3 sequence reads: CASSVLSGKETQYF. CDR3 nucleotide sequence: TGTGCCAGCAGTGTCCTTAGCGGGAAAGAGACCCAGTACTTC.

This clonotype was counted only a few times. The V gene is TRBV3-1, the J gene TRBJ2-5, with 9 bases matching TRBD1. Germline CDR1 reads LGHDT; CDR2 reads YNNKEL (reference sequence). Germline trimming cut 3 bases from V and 2 bases from J; bases unmatched to any gene: 4. CDR3 size: 15 residues. CDR3 nucleotide sequence: TGTGCCAGCAGCCAGGGGACAGGGAATCAAGAGACCCAGTACTTC. It encodes CASSQGTGNQETQYF.